This T cell receptor beta chain was profiled in a study of neurological immune-mediated disorders. CDR1 and CDR2 from the germline V gene are DFQATT and SNEGSKA (reference sequence). V was shortened by 6 bases and J by 2 bases, with 11 bases between the two germline ends. The CDR3 is 12 amino acids. A single record per CDR3 protein comes from TCRdb applying MiXCR to the 5' RACE reads. The table has roughly 20,000 distinct CDR3 sequences, 6% to 8% seen once. This clonotype has ten or more counts. This chain uses TRBV20-1 with TRBJ2-7; D unclear. This TCR came from a woman under 40 with HTLV-1-associated myelopathy (HAM/TSP). Sequencing input: CD8+ T cells from blood. CDR3 protein: CSAKLGTYEQYF. For the CDR3, the DNA is TGCAGTGCCAAACTGGGAACCTACGAGCAGTACTTC.